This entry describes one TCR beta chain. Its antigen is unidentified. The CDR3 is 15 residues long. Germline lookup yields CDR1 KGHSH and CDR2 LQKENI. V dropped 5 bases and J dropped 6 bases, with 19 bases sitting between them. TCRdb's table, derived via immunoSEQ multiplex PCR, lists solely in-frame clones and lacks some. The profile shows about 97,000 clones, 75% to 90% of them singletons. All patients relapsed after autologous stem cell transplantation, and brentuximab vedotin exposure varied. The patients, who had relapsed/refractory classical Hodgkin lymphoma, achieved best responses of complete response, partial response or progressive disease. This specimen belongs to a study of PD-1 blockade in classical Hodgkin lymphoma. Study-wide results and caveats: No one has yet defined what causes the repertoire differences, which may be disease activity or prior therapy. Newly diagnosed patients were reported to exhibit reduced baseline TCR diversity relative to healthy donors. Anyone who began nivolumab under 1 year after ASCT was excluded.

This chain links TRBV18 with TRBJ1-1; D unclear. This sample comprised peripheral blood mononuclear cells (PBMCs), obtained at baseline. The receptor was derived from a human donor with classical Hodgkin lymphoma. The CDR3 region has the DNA TGTGCCAGCTCAGCCCGGCGGGAGGGAGGCGCTGAAGCTTTCTTT. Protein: CASSARREGGAEAFF.